These 24 T cell receptor beta chains originate from one sample sequenced in a study of T cell clonotyping in hematopoietic cell transplantation. The time point denotes: recipient sample about 28 days before transplant, after cytoreduction. The protocol was immunoSEQ multiplex PCR, while the TCRdb copy is restricted to in-frame clones and leaves out a portion. The table shows 25,000 to 30,000 clones, with 82% occurring only once. This specimen consisted of peripheral blood mononuclear cells, obtained before stem cell transplant. Every receptor here comes from a man between 35 and 55 years old with acute myeloid leukemia. Some clones in this sample may be carry-over from other donors' samples.

The chain carries TRBV6-5 and TRBJ2-5; TRBD2 matches at 10 bases. After removal of 2 bases from V and 3 bases from J, the junction contained 0 bases not matched to a gene. Germline V gene lookup returns CDR1 MNHEY and CDR2 SVGAGI. The CDR3 is 14 amino acids. CDR3 nucleotides: TGTGCCAGCAGTTACAGCGGGAGGGAAGAGACCCAGTACTTC. It encodes CASSYSGREETQYF.

The chain's CDR3 is CASAGGNQPQHF. In DNA form, the CDR3 reads TGTGCCAGCGCAGGGGGCAATCAGCCCCAGCATTTT. The chain links TRBV2 to TRBJ1-5; D possibly corresponds to TRBD1 (6 bases). Germline loops: CDR1 SNHLY, CDR2 FYNNEI. The length of the CDR3 is 12 residues. V gave up 8 bases and J gave up 2 bases, with 7 bases separating them.

This clone was seen a handful of times. V is TRBV29-1 and J is TRBJ1-1; 9 positions match TRBD1. J was trimmed by 0 bases and V by 7 bases; bases with no gene match: 9. Germline V lookup: CDR1 SQVTM, CDR2 ANQGSEA. CDR3 size: 15 residues. CDR3 bases: TGCAGCGCCAACCGGGGGGACAGGGTGAACACTGAAGCTTTCTTT. Protein product: CSANRGDRVNTEAFF.

This rearrangement joins TRBV7-9 to TRBJ2-5; D perhaps matches TRBD1 (6 bases). This CDR3 has 13 residues. The ends were cut back, 2 bases at V and 6 bases at J, with 10 bases in the middle. Germline V gene sequence: CDR1 SEHNR, CDR2 FQNEAQ (reference sequence). CDR3 region: CASSLTGRKTQYF. CDR3 DNA sequence: TGTGCCAGCAGCTTAACAGGGCGGAAGACCCAGTACTTC.

The V call is TRBV5-8, the J call TRBJ2-5, with 10 bases lining up with TRBD1. The CDR3 has 15 residues. J lost 6 bases, V lost 4 bases, and 9 bases had no gene match. Germline V gene lookup returns CDR1 SGHTS and CDR2 YDEGEE. The CDR3 DNA is TGTGCCAGCAGCAGACAAGGGACAGGGGAACAGACCCAGTACTTC. Translating gives CASSRQGTGEQTQYF.

This clone was observed a handful of times. The chain joins TRBV6-1 to TRBJ2-7; no clear D. V gave up 6 bases and J gave up 3 bases, with 12 bases separating them. The germline V gene has CDR1 MNHNS and CDR2 SASEGT. The CDR3 is 13 residues long. CDR3 nucleotides: TGTGCCAGCAGCCTGGCCTTCGACTACGAGCAGTACTTC. It codes for CASSLAFDYEQYF.

The chain employs TRBV27 and TRBJ1-5; no definite D call. Looked up from germline, CDR1 is MNHEY and CDR2 is SMNVEV (reference sequence). V lost 1 base to trimming and J lost 4 bases, with 5 bases between them. The CDR3 runs 13 residues. CDR3: CASSLLSNQPQHF. The CDR3 DNA sequence: TGTGCCAGCAGTTTATTGTCAAATCAGCCCCAGCATTTT.

The chain links TRBV5-1 to TRBJ2-7; D gene unclear. Trimming pared 4 bases from V and 2 bases from J, leaving 16 bases between. Germline loops: CDR1 SGHRS, CDR2 YFSETQ. CDR3 length: 15 residues. The DNA for the CDR3 is TGCGCCAGCAGCGCCGGGCCCCCACCCACCTACGAGCAGTACTTC. Its translation is CASSAGPPPTYEQYF.

This clone appeared once. The chain employs TRBV7-2 and TRBJ2-5; D gene unclear. The CDR3 sequence is 12 residues long. CDR1 SGHTA and CDR2 FQGNSA come from the germline V gene. The ends were cut back, 0 bases at V and 5 bases at J, with 4 bases in the middle. The CDR3 sequence: CASSLAQETQYF. The DNA for the CDR3 is TGTGCCAGCAGCTTAGCGCAGGAGACCCAGTACTTC.

This sequence joins TRBV27 and TRBJ2-5, with 9 bases identical to TRBD2. Germline CDR1 is MNHEY and CDR2 is SMNVEV (reference sequence). The CDR3 loop spans 15 amino acids. The trim removed 3 bases at V and 5 bases at J, leaving 7 bases unmatched. CDR3 loop: CASSFLRGGRETQYF. CDR3 nucleotide sequence: TGTGCCAGCAGTTTCTTGCGGGGGGGTAGGGAGACCCAGTACTTC.

V gene TRBV5-1 combines with J gene TRBJ2-2, with D possibly being TRBD1 or TRBD2 (6 bases each). The CDR3 consists of 16 residues. V lost 1 base, J lost 9 bases, and 19 bases lay in between. Germline V lookup: CDR1 SGHRS, CDR2 YFSETQ. The CDR3 DNA sequence: TGCGCCAGCAGCTTGTTGTCGGGGGCGGTCGTTAGGGAGCTGTTTTTT. It codes for CASSLLSGAVVRELFF.

This sequence joins TRBV18 and TRBJ2-7; D call uncertain. CDR3 length equals 12 residues. Looked up from germline, CDR1 is KGHSH and CDR2 is LQKENI. V was shortened by 5 bases and J by 4 bases, with 9 bases between the two germline ends. CDR3 protein: CASSSDSYEQYF. CDR3 sequence (DNA): TGTGCCAGCTCATCCGACTCGTACGAGCAGTACTTC.

This clone has just a few counts. In DNA form, the CDR3 reads TGCGCCAGCAGCTTTATGCTAGCGGGGGAAACAGATACGCAGTATTTT. Its protein product is CASSFMLAGETDTQYF. The chain uses TRBV5-1 and TRBJ2-3, with TRBD2 identical over 10 bases. This CDR3 contains 16 residues. The germline CDR1 and CDR2 sequences are SGHRS and YFSETQ. With 2 bases clipped from V and 3 bases from J, the junction kept 6 bases outside the gene matches.

V is TRBV9 and J is TRBJ2-1; tentatively, D is TRBD2 (5 bases). CDR3 length: 15 amino acids. The germline V and J ends were trimmed by 1 base and 6 bases, with 14 bases remaining between them. Germline-derived CDR1 and CDR2 are SGDLS and YYNGEE. The chain's CDR3 is CASSVKKGLTNEQFF. CDR3 coding DNA: TGTGCCAGCAGCGTAAAGAAAGGACTCACCAATGAGCAGTTCTTC. Looking up the rest from reference TRBV9 and TRBJ2-1 gives the full variable domain: DSGVTQTPKHLITATGQRVTLRCSPRSGDLSVYWYQQSLDQGLQFLIQYYNGEERAKGNILERFSAQQFPDLHSELNLSSLELGDSALYFCASSVKKGLTNEQFFGPGTRLTVL.

The chain recombines TRBV30 with TRBJ2-1, with D unresolved. The CDR3 contains 12 residues. The germline V gene has CDR1 GTSNPN and CDR2 SVGIG (reference sequence). The V end was cut by 0 bases, the J end by 8 bases, with 8 bases between. CDR3 bases: TGTGCCTGGAGTGTACAGCGCGATGAGCAGTTCTTC. Translation gives CAWSVQRDEQFF.

The rearrangement links TRBV6-5 to TRBJ2-7; D is ambiguous. The CDR3 has 13 amino acids. The V and J ends lost 0 bases and 3 bases respectively, with 6 bases between them. Germline values: CDR1 MNHEY, CDR2 SVGAGI. CDR3 sequence (DNA): TGTGCCAGCAGTTACTCGAACAGCTACGAGCAGTACTTC. It yields the protein CASSYSNSYEQYF.

The chain links TRBV5-1 to TRBJ2-5; D unclear. Germline values: CDR1 SGHRS, CDR2 YFSETQ. With 4 bases removed from V and 3 bases from J, the gap between germline ends came to 7 bases. The CDR3 runs to 12 residues. The CDR3 is CASSRTEETQYF. CDR3 sequence (DNA): TGCGCCAGCAGCCGGACGGAAGAGACCCAGTACTTC.

In its sample, this clone was seen a few times. The CDR3, as DNA: TGTGCCGGAAGAGGGCAGGGTCCGAGTCAGCCCCAGCATTTT. Protein: CAGRGQGPSQPQHF. The V and J genes are TRBV2 and TRBJ1-5; D perhaps matches TRBD1 (5 bases). V was cut by 11 bases and J by 6 bases, with 20 bases left in between. CDR1 and CDR2 from the germline V gene are SNHLY and FYNNEI. CDR3 length equals 14 residues.

The chain uses TRBV13 and TRBJ1-6; no reliable D call. Germline CDR1 PRHDT, CDR2 FYEKMQ (reference sequence). This CDR3 contains 17 residues. V was cut by 6 bases and J by 4 bases, with 19 bases left in between. The chain's CDR3 is CASRYQRVRGYNSPLHF. The CDR3 DNA reads as TGTGCCAGCAGGTACCAACGGGTGCGGGGATATAATTCACCCCTCCACTTT.

The J gene is TRBJ1-2, the V gene TRBV2, with D tentatively TRBD1 (5 bases). CDR3 length: 17 residues. CDR1 SNHLY and CDR2 FYNNEI come from the germline V gene. V was clipped by 3 bases and J by 2 bases, with 19 bases between them. The CDR3 sequence is CASSEGGATLPNYGYTF. The CDR3 region has the DNA TGTGCCAGCAGTGAGGGTGGGGCTACCCTACCCAACTATGGCTACACCTTC.

The chain has TRBV27 and TRBJ2-1; 13 bases are shared with TRBD2. There are 17 residues in the CDR3. The V gene end was trimmed by 3 bases and the J gene end by 8 bases; junction bases not matched to a gene: 10. CDR1 and CDR2 (germline): MNHEY, SMNVEV (reference sequence). The CDR3 DNA follows: TGTGCCAGCAGTTTCGGCGGACTAGCGGGAGTCTTCGATGAGCAGTTCTTC. Translated, it gives CASSFGGLAGVFDEQFF.

This clone was seen once. CDR3 amino acids: CASRGRRNQPQHF. The CDR3 coding sequence is TGTGCCAGTAGGGGGAGACGCAATCAGCCCCAGCATTTT. V usage is TRBV28 and J usage is TRBJ1-5, with D possibly being TRBD1 (6 bases). The CDR3 runs 13 residues. V lost 9 bases and J 2 bases, leaving 11 bases between the germline ends. Germline assignment: CDR1 MDHEN and CDR2 SYDVKM. The whole variable domain, filled in from reference TRBV28 and TRBJ1-5, reads DVKVTQSSRYLVKRTGEKVFLECVQDMDHENMFWYRQDPGLGLRLIYFSYDVKMKEKGDIPEGYSVSREKKERFSLILESASTNQTSMYLCASRGRRNQPQHFGDGTRLSIL.

The CDR3 protein is CASSSADRGETQYF. The CDR3 coding sequence is TGTGCCAGCAGTTCCGCGGACAGGGGAGAGACCCAGTACTTC. The genes are TRBV6-6 and TRBJ2-5; 9 nucleotides agree with TRBD1. The CDR3 length is 14 residues. Losses at the gene ends were 4 bases for V and 4 bases for J; bases not matched to a gene: 4. In germline, CDR1 is MNHNY, CDR2 SVGAGI (reference sequence).

This clone came up once. The CDR3 DNA is TGTGCCAGCAGTCAATACTCTTTGTCTGGAAACACCATATATTTT. This codes for CASSQYSLSGNTIYF. J is TRBJ1-3 and V is TRBV6-1; D not certain. This CDR3 has 15 residues. Germline CDR1 MNHNS, CDR2 SASEGT. Trimming left V 5 bases short and J 1 base short, with 12 bases between.